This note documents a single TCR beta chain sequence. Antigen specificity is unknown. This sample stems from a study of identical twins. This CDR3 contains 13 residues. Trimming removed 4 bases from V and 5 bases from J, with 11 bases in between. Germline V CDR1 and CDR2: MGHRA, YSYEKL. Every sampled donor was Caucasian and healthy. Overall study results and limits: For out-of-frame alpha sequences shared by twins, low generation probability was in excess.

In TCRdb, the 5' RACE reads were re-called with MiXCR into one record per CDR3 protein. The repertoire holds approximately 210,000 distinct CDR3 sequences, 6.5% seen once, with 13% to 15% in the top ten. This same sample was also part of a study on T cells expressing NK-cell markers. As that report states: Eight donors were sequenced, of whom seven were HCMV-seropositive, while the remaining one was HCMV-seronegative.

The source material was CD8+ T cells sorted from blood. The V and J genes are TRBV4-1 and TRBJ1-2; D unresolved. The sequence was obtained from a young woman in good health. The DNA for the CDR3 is TGCGCCAGCAGCCTAGAGCGCAATTATGGCTACACCTTC. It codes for CASSLERNYGYTF.